This T cell receptor (beta chain) stems from a study of early T cells in non-severe SARS-CoV-2 infection. Across the whole study: Bulk RNA isolated from unsorted whole blood underwent sequencing; chains were not paired.

From germline, CDR1 is SGDLS and CDR2 YYNGEE. V gave up 0 bases and J gave up 3 bases, with 6 bases separating them. The CDR3 length is 14 residues. Comments on this clonotype: Its antigen is still unknown.

Study-wide results and caveats: There was a bias toward anti-spike CD8 responses in VDJdb matching, which missed private and CD4 specificities.

Individual cDNA molecules were tagged with unique molecular identifiers. TCRdb processed the 5' RACE reads anew with MiXCR; each CDR3 protein has one entry. The data show some 96,000 distinct CDR3 sequences, 15% seen once. The sample consisted of whole blood. The chain has TRBV9 and TRBJ2-2, with D unclear. The receptor was isolated from an adult who was a healthcare worker with PCR-confirmed SARS-CoV-2 infection or an uninfected control (not recorded which). The CDR3 here is CASSVGQHTGELFF. As DNA, the CDR3 is TGTGCCAGCAGCGTAGGACAACACACCGGGGAGCTGTTTTTT.